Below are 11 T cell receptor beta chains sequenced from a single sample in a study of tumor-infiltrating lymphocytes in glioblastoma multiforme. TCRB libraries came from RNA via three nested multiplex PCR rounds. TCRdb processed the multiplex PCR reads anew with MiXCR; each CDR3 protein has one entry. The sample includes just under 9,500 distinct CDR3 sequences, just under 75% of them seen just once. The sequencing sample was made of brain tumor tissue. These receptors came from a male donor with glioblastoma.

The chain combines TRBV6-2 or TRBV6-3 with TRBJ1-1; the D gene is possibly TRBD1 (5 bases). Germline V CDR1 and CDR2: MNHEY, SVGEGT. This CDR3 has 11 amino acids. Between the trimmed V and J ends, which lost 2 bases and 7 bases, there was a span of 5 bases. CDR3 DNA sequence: TGTGCCAGCAGTTACGGGGGTGAAGCTTTCTTT. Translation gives CASSYGGEAFF.

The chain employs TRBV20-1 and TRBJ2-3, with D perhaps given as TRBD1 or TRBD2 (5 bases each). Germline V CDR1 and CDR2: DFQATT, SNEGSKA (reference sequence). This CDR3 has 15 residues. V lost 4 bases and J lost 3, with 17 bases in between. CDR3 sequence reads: CSANHGTDSTDTQYF. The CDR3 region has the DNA TGCAGTGCTAACCACGGGACGGACTCGACAGATACGCAGTATTTT.

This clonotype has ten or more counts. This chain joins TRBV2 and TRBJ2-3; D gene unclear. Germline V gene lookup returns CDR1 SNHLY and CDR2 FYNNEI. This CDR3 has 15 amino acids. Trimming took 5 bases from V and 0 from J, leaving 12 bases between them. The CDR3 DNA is TGTGCCAGCAGTTATGACTCGGTCAGCACAGATACGCAGTATTTT. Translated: CASSYDSVSTDTQYF.

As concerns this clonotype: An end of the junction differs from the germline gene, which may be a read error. The DNA of the CDR3 is TGTGCAAGCCGCATATTCAATGAGCTGTTCTTC. This gives the protein CASRIFNELFF. This sequence joins TRBV11-2 and TRBJ2-1; D unresolved. The germline CDR1 and CDR2 sequences are SGHAT and FQNNGV. The CDR3 is made up of 11 amino acids.

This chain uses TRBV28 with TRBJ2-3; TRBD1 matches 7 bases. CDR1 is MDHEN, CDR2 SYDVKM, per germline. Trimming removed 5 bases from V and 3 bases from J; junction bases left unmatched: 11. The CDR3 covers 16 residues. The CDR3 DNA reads TGTGCCAGCAGTCCTAAGAGGGGGCGCGTGACAGATACGCAGTATTTT. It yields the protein CASSPKRGRVTDTQYF.

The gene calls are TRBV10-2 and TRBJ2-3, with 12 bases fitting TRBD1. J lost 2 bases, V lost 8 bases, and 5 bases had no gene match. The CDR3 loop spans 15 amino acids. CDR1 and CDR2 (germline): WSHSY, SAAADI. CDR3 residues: CASCGTGGVTDTQYF. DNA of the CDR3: TGCGCCAGCTGTGGGACAGGGGGCGTCACAGATACGCAGTATTTT.

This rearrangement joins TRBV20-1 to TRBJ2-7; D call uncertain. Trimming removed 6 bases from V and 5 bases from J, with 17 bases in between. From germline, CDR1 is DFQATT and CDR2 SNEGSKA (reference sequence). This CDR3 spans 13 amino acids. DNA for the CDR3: TGCAGTGCCCCCTCGGTCAGGAACGACGAGCAGTACTTC. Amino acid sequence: CSAPSVRNDEQYF.

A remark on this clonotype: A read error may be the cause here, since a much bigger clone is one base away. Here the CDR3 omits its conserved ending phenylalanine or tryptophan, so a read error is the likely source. This CDR3 reads CASSSYGVAPEQYL. The CDR3, as DNA: TGTGCCAGCAGCTCCTACGGGGTGGCCCCCGAGCAGTACCTC. This chain links TRBV11-2 with TRBJ2-7; tentatively, D is TRBD2 (5 bases). The CDR3 has 14 amino acids. Germline V gene lookup returns CDR1 SGHAT and CDR2 FQNNGV. Trimming shortened V by 4 bases and J by 6 bases, and 16 bases separated the two germline ends.

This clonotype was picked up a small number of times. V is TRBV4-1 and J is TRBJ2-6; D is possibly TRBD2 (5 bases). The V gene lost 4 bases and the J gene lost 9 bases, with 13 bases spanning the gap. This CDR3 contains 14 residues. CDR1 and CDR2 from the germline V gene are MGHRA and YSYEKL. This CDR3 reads CASSLDSEGNVLTF. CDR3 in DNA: TGCGCCAGCAGCCTCGACTCTGAGGGCAACGTCCTGACTTTC.

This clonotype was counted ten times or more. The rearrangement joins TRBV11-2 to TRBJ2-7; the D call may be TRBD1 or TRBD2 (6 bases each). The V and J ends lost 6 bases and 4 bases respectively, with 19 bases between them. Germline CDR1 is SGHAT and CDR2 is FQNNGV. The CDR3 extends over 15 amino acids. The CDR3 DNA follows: TGTGCCAGCAGTTCCCCAGGAGGGGGAACGTACGAGCAGTACTTC. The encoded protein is CASSSPGGGTYEQYF.

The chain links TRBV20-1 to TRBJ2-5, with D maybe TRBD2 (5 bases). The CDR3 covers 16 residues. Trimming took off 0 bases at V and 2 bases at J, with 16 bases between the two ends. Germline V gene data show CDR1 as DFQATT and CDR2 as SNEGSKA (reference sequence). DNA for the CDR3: TGCAGTGCTAGAGACCCTTTCCTAGCAGATCAAGAGACCCAGTACTTC. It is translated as CSARDPFLADQETQYF.